This T cell receptor beta chain was obtained from a study of cytomegalovirus exposure and HLA in healthy donors. The junction had 4 bases not matched to a gene; V was cut back by 0 bases and J by 0 bases. From germline, CDR1 is LGHNA and CDR2 YNFKEQ. The CDR3 is 17 amino acids. It was with 60 Vbeta and 13 Jbeta primers that the PCR ran. Clones were sequenced by immunoSEQ multiplex PCR, and TCRdb holds only the in-frame ones, with some missing. This sample carries 90,000 to 150,000 clones, over 65% of them seen once, and the ten largest clones take around 3%. Broader study findings: In an earlier analysis, productive rearrangement rates for most beta V segments clustered near 90% or 30%.

Points on this clone: The antigen is unknown.

This TCR derives from a woman aged 25 to 45 in good health and CMV-seropositive. The chain recombines TRBV4-2 with TRBJ2-1; 8 nucleotides align to TRBD2. Sequencing input: PBMCs. CDR3 sequence (DNA): TGTGCCAGCAGCCAAGATCAAGGGACTAGCTCCTACAATGAGCAGTTCTTC. Amino acid sequence: CASSQDQGTSSYNEQFF.